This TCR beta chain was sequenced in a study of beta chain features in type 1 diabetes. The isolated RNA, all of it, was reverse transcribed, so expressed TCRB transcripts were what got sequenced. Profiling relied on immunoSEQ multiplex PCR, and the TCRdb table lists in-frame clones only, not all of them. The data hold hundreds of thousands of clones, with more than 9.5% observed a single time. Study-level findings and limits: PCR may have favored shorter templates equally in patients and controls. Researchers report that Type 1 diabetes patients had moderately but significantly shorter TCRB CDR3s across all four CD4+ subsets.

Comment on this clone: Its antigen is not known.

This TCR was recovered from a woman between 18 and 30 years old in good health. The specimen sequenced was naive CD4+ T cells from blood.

This CDR3 reads CASSLWTSGRKTDTQYF. Written as DNA, the CDR3 is TGTGCCAGCAGCTTGTGGACTAGCGGGAGAAAGACAGATACGCAGTATTTT. The J gene is TRBJ2-3, the V gene TRBV7-2, with 13 bases lining up with TRBD2. Unmatched junction bases numbered 6, after V lost 3 bases and J lost 3 bases. CDR1 is SGHTA, CDR2 FQGNSA, per germline. The CDR3 spans 17 residues.